What follows are 28 T cell receptor beta chains derived from one specimen sequenced in a study of T-cell reconstitution after alpha-beta-depleted transplantation in children. As it was prepared, the TCRbeta library received unique molecular identifiers. TCRdb passed the PCR reads through MiXCR, listing each CDR3 protein once. The data show some 500,000 distinct CDR3 sequences, with around 18% seen just once and over 3% held by the top ten. The sequencing here drew on PBMCs from the stem cell graft donor, taken from the stem cell graft. The receptor set was obtained from a human donor who donated a stem cell graft to a child with acute lymphoblastic leukemia.

This clonotype was counted a few times. The V gene is TRBV7-9, the J gene TRBJ2-3; tentative D call: TRBD1 (6 bases). The CDR3 is 16 residues long. V lost 5 bases and J 3 bases, leaving 18 bases between the germline ends. Germline V gene sequence: CDR1 SEHNR, CDR2 FQNEAQ (reference sequence). The CDR3 coding sequence is TGTGCCAGCAGCACACGGGCGACAGGTCGGACAGATACGCAGTATTTT. Translated: CASSTRATGRTDTQYF.

V and J are TRBV20-1 and TRBJ2-7, with D perhaps TRBD2 (6 bases). This CDR3 region has 13 residues. CDR1 and CDR2 (germline): DFQATT, SNEGSKA (reference sequence). Trimming took off 6 bases at V and 7 bases at J, with 19 bases between the two ends. The CDR3: CSAGTAVSWEQYF. The CDR3 bases are TGCAGTGCCGGGACTGCCGTCAGTTGGGAGCAGTACTTC.

CDR3: CASSLDGAGVADTQYF. The CDR3 DNA reads TGCGCCAGCAGCTTGGACGGAGCGGGAGTTGCAGATACGCAGTATTTT. The J gene is TRBJ2-3, the V gene TRBV5-1; 8 bases fit TRBD2. The CDR3 runs 16 residues. CDR1 and CDR2 from the germline V gene are SGHRS and YFSETQ. V shed 0 bases, J shed 4 bases, and the junction held 7 bases outside the gene matches. Based on the CDR3 plus reference TRBV5-1 and TRBJ2-3, the full variable domain is KAGVTQTPRYLIKTRGQQVTLSCSPISGHRSVSWYQQTPGQGLQFLFEYFSETQRNKGNFPGRFSGRQFSNSRSEMNVSTLELGDSALYLCASSLDGAGVADTQYFGPGTRLTVL.

This clonotype has only a few counts. The chain combines TRBV29-1 with TRBJ2-5, with TRBD1 matching 7 bases. The germline gives CDR1 SQVTM, CDR2 ANQGSEA. The V gene end was trimmed by 7 bases and the J gene end by 0 bases; junction bases not matched to a gene: 11. The CDR3 has 15 residues. The CDR3 sequence: CSATRTGANQETQYF. In DNA, the CDR3 is TGCAGCGCAACTAGGACAGGAGCCAACCAAGAGACCCAGTACTTC.

The V and J genes are TRBV30 and TRBJ2-5; D unresolved. The length of the CDR3 is 13 residues. Germline CDR1 is GTSNPN and CDR2 is SVGIG (reference sequence). V lost 1 base and J 5 bases, leaving 11 bases between the germline ends. The CDR3 sequence is CAWSGPLRETQYF. The CDR3 bases are TGTGCCTGGAGTGGTCCTCTGAGGGAGACCCAGTACTTC.

Worth noting for this clonotype: A junction boundary mismatches the germline segment, possibly from a read error. V and J are TRBV6-2 or TRBV6-3 and TRBJ2-1, with D tentatively TRBD1 (6 bases). This CDR3 region has 20 residues. Germline assignment: CDR1 MNHEY and CDR2 SVGEGT. The CDR3 coding sequence is TGTGCCAGCAGTTACTCGATTCCCGGGACAAGGGGAGATTCCTACGATGAGCAGTTCTTC. It codes for CASSYSIPGTRGDSYDEQFF.

V gene TRBV5-1 combines with J gene TRBJ1-4; the D gene is possibly TRBD1 (5 bases). CDR1 is SGHRS, CDR2 YFSETQ, per germline. The CDR3 is made up of 15 amino acids. V lost 7 bases to trimming and J lost 5 bases, with 18 bases between them. CDR3 nucleotides: TGCGCCAGCGCATTGCGGGGCGCGGGGAATGAAAAACTGTTTTTT. Encoded protein: CASALRGAGNEKLFF.

CDR3 residues: CSGHGTGANNEQFF. CDR3 coding DNA: TGCAGCGGGCACGGGACAGGAGCAAACAATGAGCAGTTCTTC. The chain is built from TRBV29-1 and TRBJ2-1; 8 bases align to TRBD1. In germline, CDR1 is SQVTM, CDR2 ANQGSEA. This CDR3 region has 14 residues. V dropped 7 bases and J dropped 5; count of bases not matched to a gene: 10.

The table lists this clonotype with a few counts. V usage is TRBV30 and J usage is TRBJ1-1; the D is unclear. Looked up from germline, CDR1 is GTSNPN and CDR2 is SVGIG (reference sequence). The CDR3 extends over 11 amino acids. Trimming pared 1 base from V and 11 bases from J, leaving 11 bases between. CDR3 sequence: CAWSAIFGAFF. The CDR3 coding sequence is TGTGCCTGGAGTGCTATTTTCGGGGCTTTCTTT. The variable domain in full, completed from reference TRBV30 and TRBJ1-1, reads SQTIHQWPATLVQPVGSPLSLECTVEGTSNPNLYWYRQAAGRGLQLLFYSVGIGQISSEVPQNLSASRPQDRQFILSSKKLLLSDSGFYLCAWSAIFGAFFGQGTRLTVV.

CDR3 in amino acids: CATSDFRGEQYF. CDR3 nucleotides: TGTGCCACCAGTGATTTTAGGGGCGAGCAGTACTTC. The genes are TRBV24-1 and TRBJ2-7, with a tentative D call TRBD1 (5 bases). V was pared by 1 base and J by 6 bases, with 6 bases between. The germline V gene encodes CDR1 KGHDR and CDR2 SFDVKD. This CDR3 region has 12 residues.

The V call is TRBV2, the J call TRBJ2-1, with 10 nucleotides matching TRBD2. CDR1 is SNHLY and CDR2 is FYNNEI in the germline V gene. The CDR3 is made up of 17 amino acids. The J segment lost 6 bases and the V segment lost 5 bases, leaving 13 bases of the junction unmatched. The CDR3 region is CASSFTSRTSGLNEQFF. For the CDR3, the DNA is TGTGCCAGCAGTTTTACTTCCAGGACTAGCGGCCTCAATGAGCAGTTCTTC.

This clonotype turned up a few times. The V gene is TRBV27, the J gene TRBJ1-1; the D is unclear. Per the germline V gene, CDR1 is MNHEY and CDR2 is SMNVEV (reference sequence). V was shortened by 5 bases and J by 5 bases, with 6 bases between the two germline ends. This CDR3 has 11 amino acids. The CDR3 sequence is CASSGRTEAFF. The CDR3 region has the DNA TGTGCCAGCAGTGGACGGACTGAAGCTTTCTTT.

The sample holds a few counts of this clonotype. The chain employs TRBV6-5 and TRBJ1-4, with 8 bases aligning to TRBD1. V was pared by 2 bases and J by 0 bases, with 5 bases of the junction left unmatched. Germline CDR1 is MNHEY and CDR2 is SVGAGI. This CDR3 has 17 residues. The CDR3 region is CASSYDRGAATNEKLFF. In DNA form, the CDR3 reads TGTGCCAGCAGTTACGACAGGGGCGCAGCAACTAATGAAAAACTGTTTTTT.

A few counts support this clonotype. The J gene is TRBJ1-1, the V gene TRBV12-3 or TRBV12-4; 7 nucleotides agree with TRBD1. V gave up 4 bases and J gave up 5 bases; unmatched junction bases: 7. The CDR3 length is 14 residues. This chain's CDR3 is CASSSEQGRTEAFF. The CDR3 DNA reads as TGTGCCAGCAGTTCCGAACAGGGGAGAACTGAAGCTTTCTTT.

The V and J genes are TRBV12-3 or TRBV12-4 and TRBJ1-1, with D possibly matching TRBD1 (5 bases). Trimming took 6 bases from V and 4 from J, leaving 12 bases between them. The CDR3 runs 13 residues. The CDR3 bases are TGTGCCAGCAGCCTACAGGAAAGCACTGAAGCTTTCTTT. This sequence encodes CASSLQESTEAFF.

The chain carries TRBV7-9 and TRBJ1-2; D remains unclear. The CDR3 extends over 15 amino acids. V lost 0 bases and J 0 bases, leaving 8 bases between the germline ends. Germline V lookup: CDR1 SEHNR, CDR2 FQNEAQ (reference sequence). DNA of the CDR3: TGTGCCAGCAGCTTAGCGCAGGACCCTAACTATGGCTACACCTTC. Its protein is CASSLAQDPNYGYTF.

The V gene is TRBV12-3 or TRBV12-4, the J gene TRBJ2-5; no clear D. Trimming took 5 bases from V and 5 from J, leaving 24 bases between them. There are 17 residues in the CDR3. CDR3 DNA: TGTGCCAGCAGTCCACTCTCTCCCGGGCCCCATAGGGAGACCCAGTACTTC. As protein: CASSPLSPGPHRETQYF.

The rearrangement joins TRBV20-1 to TRBJ1-5, with D possibly being TRBD1 (5 bases). This CDR3 is built from 14 residues. Germline V lookup: CDR1 DFQATT, CDR2 SNEGSKA (reference sequence). The CDR3 sequence is CSASYGGRDQPQHF. The CDR3 region has the DNA TGCAGCGCATCTTATGGGGGTAGGGATCAGCCCCAGCATTTT.

The chain links TRBV4-1 to TRBJ2-1; 7 nucleotides line up with TRBD2. V was pared by 5 bases and J by 2 bases, with 6 bases of the junction left unmatched. Germline CDR1 reads MGHRA; CDR2 reads YSYEKL. The CDR3 loop spans 15 amino acids. CDR3: CASSESGTPYNEQFF. In DNA, the CDR3 is TGCGCCAGCAGCGAGAGCGGGACCCCCTACAATGAGCAGTTCTTC.

In nucleotides, the CDR3 is TGTGCCAGCAGTGAATTTCCGGGGCTCTCTGGGGCCAACGTCCTGACTTTC. It translates to CASSEFPGLSGANVLTF. The chain carries TRBV25-1 and TRBJ2-6, with D perhaps TRBD1 or TRBD2 (5 bases each). Trimming took 1 base from V and 0 from J, leaving 10 bases between them. The CDR3 sequence is 17 residues long. CDR1 MGHDK and CDR2 SYGVNS come from the germline V gene.

This clonotype was detected only a few times. V gene TRBV12-3 or TRBV12-4 combines with J gene TRBJ1-2; tentatively, D is TRBD1 (5 bases). The CDR3 spans 14 residues. Trimming took 7 bases from V and 2 from J, leaving 14 bases between them. The CDR3 DNA is TGTGCCAGCACCAATCGTCAGGGAAACTATGGCTACACCTTC. Translated: CASTNRQGNYGYTF.

This clonotype appeared a few times. V usage is TRBV6-1 and J usage is TRBJ2-7; 10 bases agree with TRBD2. The trim removed 6 bases at V and 6 bases at J, leaving 8 bases unmatched. The CDR3 covers 14 residues. The germline V gene has CDR1 MNHNS and CDR2 SASEGT. CDR3 nucleotide sequence: TGTGCCAGCAGCCGTACTAGCGGGGTAAGCGAGCAGTACTTC. It codes for CASSRTSGVSEQYF.

J is TRBJ1-2 and V is TRBV7-9; D is possibly TRBD1 (6 bases). V was shortened by 5 bases and J by 6 bases, with 16 bases between the two germline ends. This CDR3 comprises 14 residues. The germline gives CDR1 SEHNR, CDR2 FQNEAQ (reference sequence). The CDR3 DNA sequence: TGTGCCAGCAGCGCCGGCCAGGGGCTGAATGGCTACACCTTC. Protein: CASSAGQGLNGYTF.

V gene TRBV5-6 combines with J gene TRBJ1-5; D gene ambiguous. The CDR3 sequence is 15 residues long. Trimming removed 2 bases from V and 2 bases from J, with 11 bases in between. Germline-derived CDR1 and CDR2 are SGHDT and YYEEEE. The CDR3 region has the DNA TGTGCCAGCAGCTTAGAAACGGCCCGCAATCAGCCCCAGCATTTT. Protein product: CASSLETARNQPQHF.

This clonotype was counted a few times. The genes are TRBV29-1 and TRBJ2-7; D possibly matches TRBD1 or TRBD2 (6 bases each). The CDR3 totals 14 residues. Deletions cut 4 bases from V and 3 bases from J, with 16 bases between. Germline V gene lookup returns CDR1 SQVTM and CDR2 ANQGSEA. The CDR3 protein is CSVGGVDSYYEQYF. The CDR3 DNA reads as TGCAGCGTTGGGGGGGTGGACAGTTACTACGAGCAGTACTTC.

The chain combines TRBV12-3 or TRBV12-4 with TRBJ1-1, with a tentative D call TRBD1 (6 bases). The CDR3 totals 14 residues. The V gene lost 5 bases and the J gene lost 0 bases, with 10 bases spanning the gap. CDR3: CASSPRDMNTEAFF. DNA for the CDR3: TGTGCCAGCAGTCCCCGGGACATGAACACTGAAGCTTTCTTT.

By sample share, this clonotype is medium-sized. The chain joins TRBV7-9 to TRBJ2-1, with TRBD2 as a possible D gene (5 bases). Germline V gene data show CDR1 as SEHNR and CDR2 as FQNEAQ (reference sequence). The CDR3 is made up of 14 amino acids. Trimming shortened V by 4 bases and J by 7 bases, and 14 bases separated the two germline ends. The CDR3 nucleotides read TGTGCCAGCAGCTCTCCCCTTTGGGAGAATGAGCAGTTCTTC. Translated: CASSSPLWENEQFF.

A few counts support this clonotype. The chain uses TRBV29-1 and TRBJ2-1, with D possibly matching TRBD1 (5 bases). The germline V gene has CDR1 SQVTM and CDR2 ANQGSEA. Trimming removed 2 bases at V and 4 bases at J, with 12 bases between. CDR3 size: 14 residues. The CDR3 protein is CSVESGISYNEQFF. The CDR3 DNA sequence: TGCAGCGTTGAATCAGGGATCTCATACAATGAGCAGTTCTTC.